The 10 T cell receptor beta chains below all came from one sample that was sequenced in a study of cytomegalovirus exposure and HLA in healthy donors. PCR used 60 Vbeta primers and 13 Jbeta primers. The protocol was immunoSEQ multiplex PCR, while the TCRdb copy is restricted to in-frame clones and leaves out a portion. The sample has 180,000 or so clones, roughly 60% seen once. Sample: PBMCs. These receptors all come from a man aged 35-49 years in good health and CMV-seronegative.

The chain is built from TRBV6-1 and TRBJ1-4; D is possibly TRBD1 (5 bases). Trimming cost V 4 bases and J 4 bases, with 13 bases left between them. Germline V gene sequence: CDR1 MNHNS, CDR2 SASEGT. The CDR3 is 15 residues long. The CDR3 here is CASSARRDYNEKLFF. CDR3 DNA sequence: TGTGCCAGCAGTGCCAGGAGGGACTATAATGAAAAACTGTTTTTT.

This clone appeared once. The chain has TRBV14 and TRBJ1-6; 10 bases map to TRBD1. This CDR3 has 18 amino acids. Germline V gives CDR1 SGHDN, CDR2 FVKESK. The V and J ends lost 0 bases and 7 bases, in that order; junction bases with no gene match: 9. The CDR3 loop reads CASSQDKATTGGNSPLHF. CDR3 DNA sequence: TGTGCCAGCAGCCAAGATAAGGCGACGACAGGGGGCAATTCACCCCTCCACTTT. The full variable domain, in which reference TRBV14 and TRBJ1-6 provide the parts outside the CDR3, is EAGVTQFPSHSVIEKGQTVTLRCDPISGHDNLYWYRRVMGKEIKFLLHFVKESKQDESGMPNNRFLAERTGGTYSTLKVQPAELEDSGVYFCASSQDKATTGGNSPLHFGNGTRLTVT.

This sequence joins TRBV5-1 and TRBJ2-3; D call uncertain. The CDR3 consists of 13 residues. The ends were cut back, 4 bases at V and 3 bases at J, with 9 bases in the middle. Germline V gene data show CDR1 as SGHRS and CDR2 as YFSETQ. The CDR3 DNA reads as TGCGCCAGCAGCCCCCAGGTGACAGATACGCAGTATTTT. This sequence encodes CASSPQVTDTQYF.

The rearrangement uses TRBV9 and TRBJ2-7, with TRBD1 identical over 9 bases. V shed 2 bases and J 6 bases; nucleotides not matched to a gene: 6. The V gene's germline CDR1 is SGDLS and CDR2 YYNGEE. The CDR3 extends over 14 amino acids. For the CDR3, the DNA is TGTGCCAGCAGCGTTGGGACAGGGCGGGGCGAGCAGTACTTC. This codes for CASSVGTGRGEQYF.

This clone was detected once. The chain employs TRBV11-2 and TRBJ1-3; 7 positions agree with TRBD1. CDR3 size: 14 residues. The germline CDR1 and CDR2 sequences are SGHAT and FQNNGV. V was pared by 7 bases and J by 5 bases, with 8 bases of the junction left unmatched. The CDR3 reads CASTVRQGRNTIYF. CDR3 DNA sequence: TGTGCCAGCACCGTCCGACAGGGAAGAAACACCATATATTTT.

This clone was seen a few times. The chain recombines TRBV2 with TRBJ2-1, with TRBD2 matching 9 bases. V shed 5 bases and J 7 bases; nucleotides not matched to a gene: 15. The V gene's germline CDR1 is SNHLY and CDR2 FYNNEI. This CDR3 contains 17 residues. CDR3 coding DNA: TGTGCCAGCAGTCAATTCGGGCGGGAGGGCCATGGGAATGAGCAGTTCTTC. This encodes CASSQFGREGHGNEQFF.

V gene TRBV7-6 combines with J gene TRBJ2-7, with D perhaps TRBD2 (5 bases). The CDR3 runs to 12 residues. Trimming pared 3 bases from V and 5 bases from J, leaving 8 bases between. Germline assignment: CDR1 SGHVS and CDR2 FNYEAQ. The CDR3 sequence: CASSLRADEQYF. CDR3 in DNA: TGTGCCAGCAGCTTGCGGGCCGACGAGCAGTACTTC.

The rearrangement uses TRBV5-1 and TRBJ1-3, with D uncertain. CDR1 is SGHRS, CDR2 YFSETQ, per germline. This CDR3 region has 16 residues. V shed 0 bases and J shed 0 bases, with 10 bases lying between them. The CDR3 here is CASSLGQEHSGNTIYF. Written as DNA, the CDR3 is TGCGCCAGCAGCTTGGGGCAGGAACACTCTGGAAACACCATATATTTT.

This clone was detected only once. The genes are TRBV11-2 and TRBJ2-5; 7 nucleotides match TRBD1. V shed 5 bases, J shed 5 bases, and the junction held 11 bases outside the gene matches. Germline CDR1 is SGHAT and CDR2 is FQNNGV. The CDR3 runs to 15 residues. DNA of the CDR3: TGTGCCAGCAGCCCACGACAGGGTTGGGAGGAGACCCAGTACTTC. Translation gives CASSPRQGWEETQYF.

The V call is TRBV10-3, the J call TRBJ2-5, with TRBD1 identical over 7 bases. V was pared by 6 bases and J by 5 bases, with 6 bases of the junction left unmatched. Germline CDR1 reads ENHRY; CDR2 reads SYGVKD. The CDR3 is 13 residues long. The CDR3 sequence: CAIRRDREETQYF. The CDR3 DNA sequence: TGTGCCATCAGGCGAGACAGGGAGGAGACCCAGTACTTC.